The rows below give T cell receptor beta chains drawn from one sample of a study of blood T cell repertoires in COVID-19. Libraries were prepared by immunoSEQ multiplex PCR; TCRdb keeps only in-frame clonotypes and omits some of them. Of around 200,000 clones detected, under 85% appear once; the ten largest clones hold roughly 6.6%. Sequenced input: peripheral blood. These receptors were collected from a woman in her forties with acute or convalescent COVID-19. Both conserved end residues are part of each CDR3. D genes are given only for firm matches. Clone size appears in some rows only: once, few, many, or a class for an expanded clone.

>TRBV5-5|NA|TRBJ1-4|NA
TGTGCCAGCAGCTTCCCGAACTCCGGGGGAAAACTGTTTTTT
CASSFPNSGGKLFF
>TRBV24-1|NA|TRBJ2-5|TRBD2
TGTGCCACCAGTGCCCTAGCGGGGGGAGGAGAGACCCAGTACTTC
CATSALAGGGETQYF
>TRBV7-9|NA|TRBJ1-1|TRBD1
TGTGCCAGCAGCAGAGAGGGGGCCGGGACGACTGAAGCTTTCTTT
CASSREGAGTTEAFF
>TRBV19|few|TRBJ1-2|NA
TGTGCCAGTACCGAGGGCAGGGGTCGGTGGAGGCCCCCTAACTATGGCTACACCTTC
CASTEGRGRWRPPNYGYTF
>TRBV24-1|NA|TRBJ1-1|NA
TGTGCCACCAGTGATTCGGGGGGAATGAACACTGAAGCTTTCTTT
CATSDSGGMNTEAFF
>TRBV21-1|NA|TRBJ2-7|NA
TGTGCCTACGGGAGGGGGGCCTACGAGCAGTACTTC
CAYGRGAYEQYF
>TRBV7-9|NA|TRBJ2-4|NA
TGTGCCAGCAGCCACCCGTTGGAGGGGGCCAAAAACATTCAGTACTTC
CASSHPLEGAKNIQYF
>TRBV28|NA|TRBJ1-5|NA
TGTGCCAGCAGTTTACCCCCCACCTCGGGCAATCAGCCCCAGCATTTT
CASSLPPTSGNQPQHF
>TRBV5-4|NA|TRBJ2-3|TRBD2
TGTGCCAGCAGCCCCTTCCTTAGCGGTAGCGGGACAGATACGCAGTATTTT
CASSPFLSGSGTDTQYF
>TRBV5-4|few|TRBJ1-1|TRBD1
TGTGCCAGCACCAAAGGACAGGGCGATATGAACACTGAAGCTTTCTTT
CASTKGQGDMNTEAFF
>TRBV5-1|NA|TRBJ2-3|TRBD1
TGCGCCAGCAGCGGTCAGGGACAGGGGGCCGCAGATACGCAGTATTTT
CASSGQGQGAADTQYF